The 7 T cell receptor beta chains presented below share a single source sample, sequenced in a study of blood T cell repertoires in COVID-19. TCRdb keeps only in-frame clones here, not all; method: immunoSEQ multiplex PCR. This sample has over 85,000 clones; around nine tenths occur once, and the top ten carry about 3%. Sequencing was performed on peripheral blood. These receptors originate from a man aged 45-65 years with active or convalescent COVID-19.

The chain is built from TRBV5-1 and TRBJ1-4; the match to TRBD1 covers 7 bases. The J segment lost 7 bases and the V segment lost 4 bases, leaving 7 bases of the junction unmatched. Germline-derived CDR1 and CDR2 are SGHRS and YFSETQ. The CDR3 is 14 residues long. The DNA of the CDR3 is TGCGCCAGCAGCCCAGGGACAGAGGGTGAAAAACTGTTTTTT. This codes for CASSPGTEGEKLFF.

CDR3: CASSSPRTADTQYF. The CDR3 DNA reads TGTGCCAGCAGCTCCCCCAGGACAGCAGATACGCAGTATTTT. V is TRBV11-3 and J is TRBJ2-3, with a possible D match to TRBD1 (6 bases). This CDR3 is built from 14 residues. Germline V gives CDR1 SGHNT, CDR2 YENEEA. V lost 4 bases and J 4 bases, leaving 12 bases between the germline ends.

J is TRBJ1-5 and V is TRBV5-5; maybe TRBD1 (5 bases). The CDR3 is 14 amino acids. CDR1 SGHKS and CDR2 YYEKEE come from the germline V gene (reference sequence). V was shortened by 2 bases and J by 5 bases, with 11 bases between the two germline ends. The CDR3 coding sequence is TGTGCCAGCAGCTTCTCCAGGGCCGATCAGCCCCAGCATTTT. It encodes CASSFSRADQPQHF.

The rearrangement links TRBV18 to TRBJ2-3; D gene uncertain. This CDR3 has 14 amino acids. V lost 2 bases, J lost 0 bases, and 6 bases lay in between. The germline CDR1 and CDR2 sequences are KGHSH and LQKENI. In nucleotides, the CDR3 is TGTGCCAGCTCACCAGGGCAGAGCACAGATACGCAGTATTTT. This translates into CASSPGQSTDTQYF.

There are a few counts of this clone. This chain joins TRBV19 and TRBJ2-2, with D possibly being TRBD1 (5 bases). Germline V gene data show CDR1 as LNHDA and CDR2 as SQIVND (reference sequence). The ends were cut back, 4 bases at V and 4 bases at J, with 7 bases in the middle. CDR3 length: 13 amino acids. CDR3 amino acids: CASSKQVTGELFF. CDR3 DNA sequence: TGTGCCAGTAGTAAACAGGTCACCGGGGAGCTGTTTTTT.

This chain uses TRBV28 with TRBJ2-7, with D possibly TRBD1 on 6 matching bases. V was trimmed by 4 bases and J by 5 bases, leaving 15 bases between them. The CDR3 is 14 amino acids. From germline, CDR1 is MDHEN and CDR2 SYDVKM. CDR3 sequence: CASSSSGARHEQYV. In DNA, the CDR3 is TGTGCCAGCAGTTCGTCAGGGGCCCGCCACGAGCAGTACGTC.

V and J are TRBV18 and TRBJ2-3; no reliable D call. CDR3 length: 11 residues. With 2 bases removed from V and 11 bases from J, the gap between germline ends came to 8 bases. The germline V gene has CDR1 KGHSH and CDR2 LQKENI. DNA of the CDR3: TGTGCCAGCTCACCAGAACTTGAGCAGTATTTT. It is translated as CASSPELEQYF.